Shown below are 27 T cell receptor beta chains from a single sample sequenced in a study of T cells in Graves' hyperthyroidism and ophthalmopathy. TCR beta CDR3 region amplification was performed from RNA transcripts. A set of HTBI primers served as the primers for a first-round RT-PCR of the TCR CDR3. TCRdb reprocessed the multiplex PCR reads via MiXCR and lists one record per CDR3 protein. The sample includes roughly 750,000 distinct CDR3 sequences, 15% to 20% of them seen just once. The sequenced sample was blood. The receptor set was obtained from a man younger than 35 with Graves' hyperthyroidism.

The table lists this clonotype with a few counts. The chain uses TRBV4-2 and TRBJ1-2; tentatively, D is TRBD1 (5 bases). The V gene lost 2 bases and the J gene lost 7 bases, with 14 bases spanning the gap. Per germline, CDR1 LGHNA and CDR2 YNFKEQ. CDR3 length equals 14 residues. CDR3 sequence reads: CASSQPQGGAGYTF. Written as DNA, the CDR3 is TGTGCCAGCAGCCAACCTCAGGGAGGGGCTGGCTACACCTTC.

The chain is built from TRBV6-1 and TRBJ2-5, with D tentatively TRBD2 (6 bases). The ends were cut back, 6 bases at V and 0 bases at J, with 11 bases in the middle. Germline CDR1 is MNHNS and CDR2 is SASEGT. The CDR3 is 14 amino acids. CDR3 in amino acids: CASRVAVYQETQYF. The CDR3 coding sequence is TGTGCCAGCAGAGTAGCGGTGTACCAAGAGACCCAGTACTTC.

The gene calls are TRBV14 and TRBJ2-1, with D possibly being TRBD2 (5 bases). With 0 bases removed from V and 5 bases from J, the gap between germline ends came to 8 bases. This CDR3 has 14 residues. CDR1 is SGHDN and CDR2 is FVKESK in the germline V gene. The CDR3 nucleotides read TGTGCCAGCAGCCAAGAGGTCGGGGACAATGAGCAGTTCTTC. Translation: CASSQEVGDNEQFF. The whole variable domain, filled in from reference TRBV14 and TRBJ2-1, reads EAGVTQFPSHSVIEKGQTVTLRCDPISGHDNLYWYRRVMGKEIKFLLHFVKESKQDESGMPNNRFLAERTGGTYSTLKVQPAELEDSGVYFCASSQEVGDNEQFFGPGTRLTVL.

The chain carries TRBV6-2 or TRBV6-3 and TRBJ1-5; D uncertain. CDR3 length: 11 residues. The V gene lost 6 bases and the J gene lost 9 bases, with 9 bases spanning the gap. CDR1 and CDR2 (germline): MNHEY, SVGEGT. The CDR3 DNA reads TGTGCCAGCAGCCCCGCAGGGCCCCAGCATTTT. Translating it yields CASSPAGPQHF.

This clonotype has only one observation. This may arise from a read error, as a much more abundant clone is one base away. The conserved phenylalanine or tryptophan normally closing the CDR3 is absent here, so this likely arose from a read error. V is TRBV6-2 or TRBV6-3 and J is TRBJ2-7; D gene uncertain. Germline CDR1 and CDR2: MNHEY and SVGEGT. The CDR3 runs 14 residues. Between the trimmed V and J ends, which lost 0 bases and 3 bases, there was a span of 9 bases. CDR3 coding DNA: TGTGCCAGCAGTTACTCTAAGAGCATCTACGAGCAGTACTGC. Amino acid sequence: CASSYSKSIYEQYC.

This clonotype was observed many times. This rearrangement joins TRBV7-2 to TRBJ2-7; no definite D call. Trimming stripped 6 bases from V and 3 bases from J, with 12 bases between. Germline V gives CDR1 SGHTA, CDR2 FQGNSA. This CDR3 is 13 amino acids long. The DNA for the CDR3 is TGTGCCAGCAGAGGCCCTCCTCTCTACGAGCAGTACTTC. Its translation is CASRGPPLYEQYF.

This chain uses TRBV7-8 with TRBJ2-6, with 9 bases aligning to TRBD1. From germline, CDR1 is SGHVS and CDR2 FQNEAQ. Losses at the gene ends were 5 bases for V and 4 bases for J; bases not matched to a gene: 15. CDR3 size: 19 residues. The CDR3 DNA reads as TGTGCCAGCAGCGGTGCCCCAGGACAGGGGCCCCCCGGGGCCAACGTCCTGACTTTC. It specifies CASSGAPGQGPPGANVLTF.

This clonotype showed up many times. The chain links TRBV28 to TRBJ1-1; D call uncertain. Trimming removed 4 bases at V and 5 bases at J, with 11 bases between. The V gene's germline CDR1 is MDHEN and CDR2 SYDVKM. The CDR3 runs to 13 residues. The DNA of the CDR3 is TGTGCCAGCAGTTACGGGATGGGTACTGAAGCTTTCTTT. Residues: CASSYGMGTEAFF.

This clonotype was counted ten times or more. The chain is built from TRBV6-1 and TRBJ2-3, with 10 bases lining up with TRBD2. The CDR3 totals 15 residues. V shed 6 bases and J 0 bases; nucleotides not matched to a gene: 3. CDR1 and CDR2 from the germline V gene are MNHNS and SASEGT. The CDR3 bases are TGTGCCAGCAGAGGGACTAGCGTGAGCACAGATACGCAGTATTTT. It translates to CASRGTSVSTDTQYF.

In its sample, this clonotype was seen many times. The CDR3 DNA follows: TGTGCCAGCAGCTTAGAAGGGCACGAGCAGTACTTC. Translating gives CASSLEGHEQYF. The chain is built from TRBV7-9 and TRBJ2-7; no reliable D call. Germline V gives CDR1 SEHNR, CDR2 FQNEAQ (reference sequence). The V gene lost 1 base and the J gene lost 5 bases, with 6 bases spanning the gap. This CDR3 contains 12 residues.

The genes are TRBV12-3 or TRBV12-4 and TRBJ2-5, with 8 bases lining up with TRBD2. This CDR3 region has 15 residues. V gave up 3 bases and J gave up 5 bases; unmatched junction bases: 8. DNA of the CDR3: TGTGCCAGCAGTTTGGCACTAGCGGAGGGGGAGACCCAGTACTTC. This encodes CASSLALAEGETQYF.

This clonotype was observed at least ten times. Compared with germline, one end of the junction differs, possibly owing to a read error. This chain connects TRBV20-1 to TRBJ2-7, with D possibly TRBD1 on 5 matching bases. Germline CDR1 reads DFQATT; CDR2 reads SNEGSKA (reference sequence). CDR3 length equals 12 residues. CDR3 sequence: CSASTGSYEQCF. As DNA, the CDR3 is TGCAGTGCTAGTACAGGATCCTACGAGCAGTGCTTC.

The chain has TRBV28 and TRBJ2-1; 13 bases line up with TRBD2. The trim removed 3 bases at V and 9 bases at J, leaving 8 bases unmatched. The length of the CDR3 is 16 residues. Germline loops: CDR1 MDHEN, CDR2 SYDVKM. The CDR3 reads CASSFSGLAGVGEQFF. The CDR3 DNA reads TGTGCCAGCAGTTTCTCCGGACTAGCGGGAGTTGGTGAGCAGTTCTTC.

This clonotype was observed a few times. The chain joins TRBV7-9 to TRBJ2-7, with 9 bases matching TRBD2. The V and J ends lost 5 bases and 6 bases, in that order; junction bases with no gene match: 5. The length of the CDR3 is 13 residues. Germline V lookup: CDR1 SEHNR, CDR2 FQNEAQ (reference sequence). As DNA, the CDR3 is TGTGCCAGCAGCGGGACTAGCCTGCGCGAGCAGTACTTC. This gives the protein CASSGTSLREQYF.

This clonotype was picked up a small number of times. V is TRBV5-4 and J is TRBJ2-3; no clear D. V dropped 4 bases and J dropped 2 bases, with 11 bases sitting between them. The CDR3 runs to 14 residues. CDR1 and CDR2 from the germline V gene are SGHNT and YYREEE (reference sequence). In DNA, the CDR3 is TGTGCCAGCAGCACCGGACGGATCACAGATACGCAGTATTTT. This gives the protein CASSTGRITDTQYF.

The V and J genes are TRBV7-3 and TRBJ2-1, with D tentatively TRBD1 or TRBD2 (5 bases each). V was pared by 1 base and J by 1 base, with 11 bases between. The length of the CDR3 is 16 residues. CDR1 and CDR2 (germline): SGHTA, FQGTGA. This CDR3 reads CASSLSGTVSYNEQFF. In DNA, the CDR3 is TGTGCCAGCAGCTTAAGTGGGACGGTTTCCTACAATGAGCAGTTCTTC.

V usage is TRBV29-1 and J usage is TRBJ2-7, with D maybe TRBD2 (5 bases). Trimming pared 1 base from V and 4 bases from J, leaving 8 bases between. The CDR3 extends over 12 amino acids. CDR1 and CDR2 from the germline V gene are SQVTM and ANQGSEA. CDR3 amino acids: CSVEVRAYEQYF. In DNA form, the CDR3 reads TGCAGCGTTGAAGTGCGGGCATACGAGCAGTACTTC.

In this sample, this clonotype turned up many times. V gene TRBV7-9 combines with J gene TRBJ2-7; D is ambiguous. V was clipped by 2 bases and J by 0 bases, with 11 bases between them. CDR1 and CDR2 from the germline V gene are SEHNR and FQNEAQ (reference sequence). CDR3 length: 15 amino acids. CDR3 sequence (DNA): TGTGCCAGCAGCTTACTCGGCAGAAGCTCCTACGAGCAGTACTTC. It encodes CASSLLGRSSYEQYF.

Many counts were recorded for this clonotype. This sequence joins TRBV13 and TRBJ2-1; D possibly corresponds to TRBD2 (6 bases). The CDR3 is 14 residues long. Between the trimmed V and J ends, which lost 8 bases and 0 bases, there was a span of 11 bases. Per the germline V gene, CDR1 is PRHDT and CDR2 is FYEKMQ (reference sequence). In DNA, the CDR3 is TGTGCCAGCGGGGACTGGAGCTCCTACAATGAGCAGTTCTTC. It translates to CASGDWSSYNEQFF.

This clonotype was recorded many times. The rearrangement links TRBV30 to TRBJ1-1; D unresolved. The CDR3 runs 12 residues. Germline V gives CDR1 GTSNPN, CDR2 SVGIG (reference sequence). The V end lost 4 bases, the J end lost 1 base, and 7 bases lay between the germline ends. Here the CDR3 reads CAWTGSNTEAFF. The CDR3 DNA sequence: TGTGCCTGGACAGGATCGAACACTGAAGCTTTCTTT.

CDR3 protein: CASSQGGGYYGYTF. CDR3 nucleotide sequence: TGTGCCAGCAGCCAGGGGGGAGGTTACTATGGCTACACCTTC. This rearrangement joins TRBV3-2 to TRBJ1-2. TRBV3-2 has pseudogene status. The CDR3 spans 14 residues.

The chain employs TRBV20-1 and TRBJ2-1; TRBD2 matches at 11 bases. V lost 3 bases and J lost 8; bases outside the gene matches: 9. Germline assignment: CDR1 DFQATT and CDR2 SNEGSKA (reference sequence). There are 15 residues in the CDR3. CDR3 sequence: CSARAGLAVWDEQFF. The CDR3 DNA reads as TGCAGTGCTAGGGCGGGACTAGCGGTCTGGGATGAGCAGTTCTTC.

This clonotype was recorded at least ten times. The CDR3 is CASSLARAALRPTPRDEQYF. The CDR3 DNA reads TGTGCCAGCAGCTTAGCGCGGGCAGCCCTGCGCCCGACCCCACGGGACGAGCAGTACTTC. The rearrangement joins TRBV7-9 to TRBJ2-7; tentatively, D is TRBD2 (5 bases). V lost 0 bases to trimming and J lost 5 bases, with 29 bases between them. Germline-derived CDR1 and CDR2 are SEHNR and FQNEAQ (reference sequence). The CDR3 spans 20 residues.

This clonotype has ten or more counts. The chain couples TRBV5-5 to TRBJ1-1; D unclear. Germline V gives CDR1 SGHKS, CDR2 YYEKEE (reference sequence). The CDR3 is 14 amino acids. The V and J ends lost 0 bases and 4 bases respectively, with 10 bases between them. The CDR3: CASSLDSTPTEAFF. The CDR3 coding sequence is TGTGCCAGCAGCTTGGACAGCACTCCCACTGAAGCTTTCTTT. Full variable domain (remainder filled in from reference TRBV5-5 and TRBJ1-1): DAGVTQSPTHLIKTRGQQVTLRCSPISGHKSVSWYQQVLGQGPQFIFQYYEKEERGRGNFPDRFSARQFPNYSSELNVNALLLGDSALYLCASSLDSTPTEAFFGQGTRLTVV.

Concerning this clonotype itself: Germline and junction disagree at one end, which may indicate a read error. The chain carries TRBV28 and TRBJ1-1, with a weak D call TRBD1 (6 bases). The CDR3 has 17 amino acids. Germline CDR1 and CDR2: MDHEN and SYDVKM. The CDR3 region has the DNA TGTGCCAGCAGTTCAGGACAGAGAGCTTATATGAACACTGAAGCTCTCTTT. The encoded protein is CASSSGQRAYMNTEALF.

This clonotype was found a few times. The chain uses TRBV4-1 and TRBJ2-3; possible D gene TRBD1, 5 bases. The V end was cut by 1 base, the J end by 0 bases, with 11 bases between. Germline V CDR1 and CDR2: MGHRA, YSYEKL. The CDR3 length is 16 residues. The chain's CDR3 is CASSQVGASSTDTQYF. The CDR3 DNA is TGCGCCAGCAGCCAAGTTGGGGCGTCTAGCACAGATACGCAGTATTTT.

This chain links TRBV4-2 with TRBJ2-7; 7 bases map to TRBD2. The CDR3 contains 14 residues. CDR1 is LGHNA and CDR2 is YNFKEQ in the germline V gene. After removal of 0 bases from V and 3 bases from J, the junction contained 2 bases not matched to a gene. The CDR3 nucleotides read TGTGCCAGCAGCCAAGAATTAGCGGGCTACGAGCAGTACTTC. As protein: CASSQELAGYEQYF.